The clone carrying this TCR beta chain was recorded many times. The entry originates in a study of early T cells in non-severe SARS-CoV-2 infection. V trimming: 6 bases; J trimming: 1 base; junction bases outside the gene matches: 2. The germline V gene encodes CDR1 MNHEY and CDR2 SMNVEV (reference sequence). The CDR3 sequence is 14 residues long. TCRdb independently ran MiXCR on the 5' RACE reads; one entry per CDR3 protein. The sample comprises around 30,000 distinct CDR3 sequences, approximately 5.4% of which are singletons, and 9.5% to 14% rests with the top ten. J is TRBJ2-2 and V is TRBV27, with TRBD1 matching over 7 bases. Sequencing was performed on whole blood. The TCR was taken from an adult who was a healthcare worker with PCR-confirmed SARS-CoV-2 infection or an uninfected control (not recorded which). Written as DNA, the CDR3 is TGTGCCAGCAGACGACAGGGGAACACCGGGGAGCTGTTTTTT. Amino acids: CASRRQGNTGELFF.